This TCR beta chain was sequenced during a study of radiation and T cells in renal cell carcinoma. Study-wide findings and caveats: In blood, top tumor clones expanded by 2 weeks, shrinking by 4.

This sample's time point: blood 4 weeks post-SBRT, at nephrectomy. The treatment here: 15 Gy SBRT to primary tumor, nephrectomy 4 weeks later. Nephrectomy followed 15 Gy stereotactic body radiation by 4 weeks. Radiation-treated patients gave blood at baseline, week 2 and week 4. The V gene's germline CDR1 is SGDLS and CDR2 YYNGEE. CDR3 length equals 17 residues. Losses at the gene ends were 0 bases for V and 3 bases for J; bases not matched to a gene: 9. On this clone: Its target is unknown.

TCRdb's copy holds only in-frame clones and misses some; the assay was immunoSEQ multiplex PCR. The table lists approximately 90,000 clones, around 85% of them singletons. The receptor's source is a man aged 50-59 years with renal cell carcinoma. The chain recombines TRBV9 with TRBJ2-1, with TRBD1 identical over 7 bases. The specimen was blood, collected from a patient whose treatment included radiotherapy and nephrectomy. The DNA of the CDR3 is TGTGCCAGCAGCGTAGAAGGCAGGGGGACACGCTACAATGAGCAGTTCTTC. This encodes CASSVEGRGTRYNEQFF.